These T cell receptor beta chains were read from a single sample in a study of regulatory T cells in long-lasting Graves disease. In TCRdb, the multiplex PCR reads were re-called with MiXCR into one record per CDR3 protein. This repertoire shows approximately 350,000 distinct CDR3 sequences, approximately 23% found once; its top ten account for about 27%. Material: peripheral blood mononuclear cells (PBMCs), obtained when the disease was refractory, from a patient treated with antithyroid drugs. All receptors derive from a woman aged 40 to 55 with Graves disease. Each CDR3 is given with its conserved first and last residue. The order of the fields is clone size, V gene, D gene, J gene, CDR3 protein, CDR3 DNA. D genes are given only for firm matches. The size field is filled for only some rows; it gives once, few, many or a size class.

>many|TRBV11-2|TRBD1|TRBJ2-7
CASSLYRDRLYEQYF
TGTGCCAGCAGCTTATATCGGGACAGGCTTTACGAGCAGTACTTC
>few|TRBV19|NA|TRBJ2-2
CARGDRHPGELFF
TGTGCCAGGGGAGATCGACATCCCGGGGAGCTGTTTTTT
>many|TRBV18|TRBD2|TRBJ2-5
CASSPGLAGETQYF
TGTGCCAGCTCACCGGGACTAGCGGGAGAGACCCAGTACTTC
>NA|TRBV10-3|TRBD2|TRBJ2-3
CAISPGTSGSADTQYF
TGTGCCATCAGTCCCGGGACTAGCGGGAGTGCAGATACGCAGTATTTT
>NA|TRBV24-1|NA|TRBJ2-3
CATSNGGTDTQYF
TGTGCCACCAGTAACGGGGGCACAGATACGCAGTATTTT
>few|TRBV6-5|NA|TRBJ2-2
CASSYRATSGELFF
TGTGCCAGCAGTTACAGGGCTACTTCTGGGGAGCTGTTTTTT
>NA|TRBV29-1|TRBD1|TRBJ2-7
CSVGTGVPYEQYF
TGCAGCGTTGGTACAGGGGTCCCCTACGAGCAGTACTTC
>NA|TRBV5-6|TRBD1|TRBJ1-4
CASSFQYRQGRSEKLFF
TGTGCCAGCAGCTTCCAATACAGACAGGGACGCAGTGAAAAACTGTTTTTT
>NA|TRBV2|TRBD1|TRBJ2-7
CASTGTGYLNSYEQYF
TGTGCCAGCACCGGGACAGGGTACCTAAACAGCTACGAGCAGTACTTC
>few|TRBV2|TRBD2|TRBJ2-2
CASSNTEGLAGDTGELFF
TGTGCCAGCAGCAACACCGAGGGACTAGCGGGAGACACCGGGGAGCTGTTTTTT
>few|TRBV4-1|NA|TRBJ2-5
CASSHFSRETQYF
TGCGCCAGCAGCCATTTCTCCCGGGAGACCCAGTACTTC
>many|TRBV28|NA|TRBJ1-1
CASRRTVEAFF
TGTGCCAGCAGGAGGACGGTTGAAGCTTTCTTT
>many|TRBV28|NA|TRBJ1-3
CASSLEALAGNTIYF
TGTGCCAGCAGTTTGGAGGCCCTAGCTGGAAACACCATATATTTT